Each of the 8 T cell receptor beta chains below was sequenced from the same sample in a study of cytomegalovirus exposure and HLA in healthy donors. The PCR employed 60 Vbeta primers together with 13 Jbeta primers. Assay used: immunoSEQ multiplex PCR; TCRdb lists only in-frame clones, some missing. The sample lists approximately 190,000 clones; 75% to 85% were seen once. Sequencing used PBMCs. These receptors were taken from a woman between 45 and 65 years old in good health and CMV-seropositive.

This chain connects TRBV14 to TRBJ2-1, with D possibly being TRBD1 (6 bases). V shed 1 base and J shed 9 bases, with 16 bases lying between them. Germline loops: CDR1 SGHDN, CDR2 FVKESK. The CDR3 has 15 residues. CDR3: CASSQAMVGAAEQFF. The CDR3 DNA reads as TGTGCCAGCAGCCAAGCGATGGTGGGGGCGGCTGAGCAGTTCTTC.

This clone has only one observation. The chain is built from TRBV27 and TRBJ2-3, with TRBD2 matching over 7 bases. Germline V gene sequence: CDR1 MNHEY, CDR2 SMNVEV (reference sequence). The V segment lost 6 bases and the J segment 3 bases; nucleotides outside the gene matches: 3. The length of the CDR3 is 13 residues. The CDR3 region has the DNA TGTGCCAGCAGGGCGGGACTAACAGATACGCAGTATTTT. Translation: CASRAGLTDTQYF.

This chain uses TRBV30 with TRBJ2-2, with TRBD1 matching over 7 bases. The germline V gene encodes CDR1 GTSNPN and CDR2 SVGIG (reference sequence). The CDR3 contains 19 residues. The trim removed 0 bases at V and 2 bases at J, leaving 15 bases unmatched. The CDR3 coding sequence is TGTGCCTGGAGTGTACCCCCTGAAAGGGGGACAGCTAACACCGGGGAGCTGTTTTTT. The encoded protein is CAWSVPPERGTANTGELFF.

V is TRBV19 and J is TRBJ2-7; 13 bases agree with TRBD2. This CDR3 is 16 amino acids long. The junction had 4 bases not matched to a gene; V was cut back by 5 bases and J by 0 bases. Germline values: CDR1 LNHDA, CDR2 SQIVND (reference sequence). The CDR3 sequence is CASSLGLAGDSYEQYF. The CDR3 DNA reads TGTGCCAGTAGTCTCGGACTAGCGGGGGACTCCTACGAGCAGTACTTC.

This rearrangement joins TRBV7-2 to TRBJ1-5; 8 bases match TRBD1. This CDR3 has 15 amino acids. The ends lost 6 bases at V and 4 bases at J; junction bases unmatched: 8. Germline values: CDR1 SGHTA, CDR2 FQGNSA. The CDR3 spells CASSNTGGKNQPQHF. CDR3 in DNA: TGTGCCAGCAGTAACACAGGGGGTAAGAATCAGCCCCAGCATTTT.

This rearrangement joins TRBV5-8 to TRBJ2-3; D not certain. CDR3 length: 14 amino acids. Deletions cut 0 bases from V and 5 bases from J, with 10 bases between. The germline CDR1 and CDR2 sequences are SGHTS and YDEGEE. CDR3 amino acids: CASSLGRLKDTQYF. The CDR3 bases are TGTGCCAGCAGCTTGGGGCGGCTCAAAGATACGCAGTATTTT.

This chain connects TRBV30 to TRBJ2-7, with D maybe TRBD2 (5 bases). This CDR3 has 11 residues. Germline loops: CDR1 GTSNPN, CDR2 SVGIG (reference sequence). Trimming cost V 5 bases and J 6 bases, with 11 bases left between them. The DNA for the CDR3 is TGTGCCTGGGGCCATGGAGGCGAGCAGTACTTC. The encoded protein is CAWGHGGEQYF. The full variable domain, with the rest looked up from reference TRBV30 and TRBJ2-7, is SQTIHQWPATLVQPVGSPLSLECTVEGTSNPNLYWYRQAAGRGLQLLFYSVGIGQISSEVPQNLSASRPQDRQFILSSKKLLLSDSGFYLCAWGHGGEQYFGPGTRLTVT.

This clone was found a few times. This rearrangement joins TRBV6-1 to TRBJ2-3, with D uncertain. The germline CDR1 and CDR2 sequences are MNHNS and SASEGT. The V end was cut by 6 bases, the J end by 0 bases, with 10 bases between. This CDR3 is 14 amino acids long. The DNA of the CDR3 is TGTGCCAGCAGGTCGTGGAGTAGCACAGATACGCAGTATTTT. Protein product: CASRSWSSTDTQYF.